These 2 T cell receptor beta chains share one sample of origin, sequenced in a study of stem cell transplantation in POMP-related autoinflammatory disease. Clones were sequenced by immunoSEQ multiplex PCR, and TCRdb holds only the in-frame ones, with some missing. Among tens of thousands of clones listed, more than 75% were seen once. The sample was CD4+ T cells from PBMCs, taken after stem cell transplantation. These receptors came from a human patient with POMP-related autoinflammation and immune dysregulation (PRAID). Some T cells may have come from the graft donor.

This chain links TRBV7-2 with TRBJ2-7; D might be TRBD1 or TRBD2, each matching 6 bases. This CDR3 region has 13 residues. Trimming pared 3 bases from V and 2 bases from J, leaving 8 bases between. Germline-derived CDR1 and CDR2 are SGHTA and FQGNSA. Here the CDR3 reads CASSFGGPYEQYF. The CDR3 bases are TGTGCCAGCAGCTTCGGGGGCCCCTACGAGCAGTACTTC.

This chain uses TRBV3-1 (or the pseudogene TRBV3-2) with TRBJ1-3; no clear D gene. The CDR3 spans 13 residues. V lost 5 bases to trimming and J lost 2 bases, with 7 bases between them. Germline CDR1 is LGHDT and CDR2 is YNNKEL (reference sequence). The DNA for the CDR3 is TGTGCCAGCAGCTGGACTGCTGGAAACACCATATATTTT. This translates into CASSWTAGNTIYF.